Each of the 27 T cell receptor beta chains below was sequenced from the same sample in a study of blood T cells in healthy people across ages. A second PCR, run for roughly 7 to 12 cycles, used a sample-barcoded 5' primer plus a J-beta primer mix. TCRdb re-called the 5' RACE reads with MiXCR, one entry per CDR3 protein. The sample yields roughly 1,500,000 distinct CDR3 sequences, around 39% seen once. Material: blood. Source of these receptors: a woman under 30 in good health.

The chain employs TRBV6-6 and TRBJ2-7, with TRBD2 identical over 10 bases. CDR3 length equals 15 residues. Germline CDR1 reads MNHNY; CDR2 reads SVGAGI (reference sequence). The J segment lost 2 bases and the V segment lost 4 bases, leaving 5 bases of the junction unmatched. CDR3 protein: CASSSWSGRAYEQYF. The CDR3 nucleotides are TGTGCCAGCAGTTCCTGGAGCGGGAGGGCCTACGAGCAGTACTTC.

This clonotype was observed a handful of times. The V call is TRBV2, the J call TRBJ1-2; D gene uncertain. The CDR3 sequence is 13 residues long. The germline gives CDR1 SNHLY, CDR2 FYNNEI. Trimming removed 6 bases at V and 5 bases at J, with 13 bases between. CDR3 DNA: TGTGCCAGCAGGGTGGACGGACTGTATGGCTACACCTTC. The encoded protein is CASRVDGLYGYTF.

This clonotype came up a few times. This CDR3 reads CASSDPRTTGSSYEQYF. In DNA, the CDR3 is TGTGCCAGCAGTGACCCCAGGACTACAGGGTCATCCTACGAGCAGTACTTC. The gene calls are TRBV6-4 and TRBJ2-7; D may match TRBD1 or TRBD2 (6 bases each). V lost 2 bases to trimming and J lost 1 base, with 18 bases between them. This CDR3 comprises 17 residues. Germline values: CDR1 MRHNA, CDR2 SNTAGT.

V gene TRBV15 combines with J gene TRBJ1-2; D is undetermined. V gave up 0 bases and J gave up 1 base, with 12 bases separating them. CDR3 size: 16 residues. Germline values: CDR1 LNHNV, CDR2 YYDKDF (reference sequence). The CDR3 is CATSRDRAADNYGYTF. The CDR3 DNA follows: TGTGCCACCAGCAGAGATCGGGCAGCTGATAACTATGGCTACACCTTC.

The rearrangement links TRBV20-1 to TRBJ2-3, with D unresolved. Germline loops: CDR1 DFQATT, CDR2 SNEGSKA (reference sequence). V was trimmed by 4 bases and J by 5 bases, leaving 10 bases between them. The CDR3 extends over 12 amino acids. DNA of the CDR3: TGCAGTGCTATAAATAATGGAGATACGCAGTATTTT. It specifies CSAINNGDTQYF.

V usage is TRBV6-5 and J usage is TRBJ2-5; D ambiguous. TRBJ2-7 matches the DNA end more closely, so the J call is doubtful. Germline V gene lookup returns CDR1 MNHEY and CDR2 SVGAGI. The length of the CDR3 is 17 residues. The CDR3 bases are TGTGCCAGCAGTTCCTCCATGGGCTCAAGCTTCCCCTACGAGCAGTACTTC. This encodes CASSSSMGSSFPYEQYF.

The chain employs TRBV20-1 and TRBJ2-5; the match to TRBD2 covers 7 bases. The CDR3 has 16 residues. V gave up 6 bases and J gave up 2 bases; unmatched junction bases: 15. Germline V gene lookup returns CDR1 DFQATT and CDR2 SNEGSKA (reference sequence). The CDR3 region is CSAKRGVGPQQETQYF. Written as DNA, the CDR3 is TGCAGTGCCAAGCGGGGCGTCGGGCCCCAACAAGAGACCCAGTACTTC.

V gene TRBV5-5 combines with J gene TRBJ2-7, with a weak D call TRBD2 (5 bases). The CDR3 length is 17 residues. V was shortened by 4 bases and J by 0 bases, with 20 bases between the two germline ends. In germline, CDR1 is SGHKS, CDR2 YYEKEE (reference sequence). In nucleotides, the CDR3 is TGTGCCAGCAGCCTACCCTCCGGAGGACCAAGCTCCTACGAGCAGTACTTC. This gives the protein CASSLPSGGPSSYEQYF.

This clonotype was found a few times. The chain's CDR3 is CASSVRARTGSDEQFF. The CDR3 bases are TGTGCCAGCAGCGTACGGGCTCGGACAGGGTCGGATGAGCAGTTCTTC. This rearrangement joins TRBV9 to TRBJ2-1; the match to TRBD1 covers 8 bases. This CDR3 contains 16 residues. Germline V gives CDR1 SGDLS, CDR2 YYNGEE. Losses at the gene ends were 1 base for V and 8 bases for J; bases not matched to a gene: 11.

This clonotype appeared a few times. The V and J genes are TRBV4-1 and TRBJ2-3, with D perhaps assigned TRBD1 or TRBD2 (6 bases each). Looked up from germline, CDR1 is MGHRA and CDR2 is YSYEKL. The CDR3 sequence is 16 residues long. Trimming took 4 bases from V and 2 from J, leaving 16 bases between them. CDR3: CASSRTGGRFTDTQYF. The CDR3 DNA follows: TGCGCCAGCAGCCGGACCGGGGGCAGATTCACAGATACGCAGTATTTT.

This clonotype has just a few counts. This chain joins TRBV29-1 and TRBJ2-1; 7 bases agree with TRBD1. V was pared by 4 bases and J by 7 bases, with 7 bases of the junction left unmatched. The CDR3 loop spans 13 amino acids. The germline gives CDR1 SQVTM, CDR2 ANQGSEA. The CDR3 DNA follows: TGCAGCGTTGCGGGGCAGGACAGGAATGAGCAGTTCTTC. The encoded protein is CSVAGQDRNEQFF.

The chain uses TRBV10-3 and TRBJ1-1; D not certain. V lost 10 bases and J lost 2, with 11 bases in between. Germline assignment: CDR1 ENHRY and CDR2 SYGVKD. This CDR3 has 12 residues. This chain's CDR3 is CATVAANTEAFF. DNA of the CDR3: TGTGCCACCGTGGCAGCCAACACTGAAGCTTTCTTT.

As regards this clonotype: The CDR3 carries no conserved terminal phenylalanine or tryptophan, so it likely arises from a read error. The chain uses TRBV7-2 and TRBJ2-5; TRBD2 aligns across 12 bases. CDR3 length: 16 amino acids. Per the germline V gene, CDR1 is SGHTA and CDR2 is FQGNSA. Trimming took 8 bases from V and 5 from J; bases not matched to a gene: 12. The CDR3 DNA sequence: TGTGCCAGCGGAAGGACTAGCGGGACCTCGGAGGAGACCCAGTACCTC. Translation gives CASGRTSGTSEETQYL.

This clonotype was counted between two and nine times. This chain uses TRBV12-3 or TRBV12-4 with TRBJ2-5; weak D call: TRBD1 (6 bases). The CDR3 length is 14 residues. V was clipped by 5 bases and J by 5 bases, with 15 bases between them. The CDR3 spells CASSHRGHRETQYF. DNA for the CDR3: TGTGCCAGCAGTCACCGGGGACATCGGGAGACCCAGTACTTC.

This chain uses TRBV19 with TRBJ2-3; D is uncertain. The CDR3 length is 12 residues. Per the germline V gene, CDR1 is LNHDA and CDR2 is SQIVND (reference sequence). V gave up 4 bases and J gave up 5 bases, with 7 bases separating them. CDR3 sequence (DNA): TGTGCCAGTAGTAACCACGGAGATACGCAGTATTTT. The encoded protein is CASSNHGDTQYF.

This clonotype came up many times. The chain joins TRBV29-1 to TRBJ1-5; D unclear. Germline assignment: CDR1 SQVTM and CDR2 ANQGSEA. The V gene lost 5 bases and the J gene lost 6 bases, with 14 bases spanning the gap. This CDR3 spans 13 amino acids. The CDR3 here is CSVIPQDGQPQHF. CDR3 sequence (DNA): TGCAGCGTTATTCCCCAGGACGGTCAGCCCCAGCATTTT.

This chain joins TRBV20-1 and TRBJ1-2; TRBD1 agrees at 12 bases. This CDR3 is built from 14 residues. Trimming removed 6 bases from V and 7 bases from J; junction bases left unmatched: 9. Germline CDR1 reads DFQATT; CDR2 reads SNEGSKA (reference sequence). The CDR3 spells CSAVPGQGAGGYTF. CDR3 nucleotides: TGCAGTGCCGTACCGGGACAGGGGGCCGGTGGCTACACCTTC.

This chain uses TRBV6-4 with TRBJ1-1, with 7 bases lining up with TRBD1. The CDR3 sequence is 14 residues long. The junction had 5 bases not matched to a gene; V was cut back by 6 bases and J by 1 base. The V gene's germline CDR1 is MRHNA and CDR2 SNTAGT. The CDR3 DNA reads TGTGCCAGCAGGAGGGAGGGGGCGAACACTGAAGCTTTCTTT. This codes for CASRREGANTEAFF.

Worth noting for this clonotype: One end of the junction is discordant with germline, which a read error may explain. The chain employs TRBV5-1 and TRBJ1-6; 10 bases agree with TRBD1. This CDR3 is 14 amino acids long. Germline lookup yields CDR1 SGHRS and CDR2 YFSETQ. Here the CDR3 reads CATRGTGVDSPPHF. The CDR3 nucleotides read TGCGCCACCCGCGGGACAGGGGTTGATTCACCCCCCCACTTT.

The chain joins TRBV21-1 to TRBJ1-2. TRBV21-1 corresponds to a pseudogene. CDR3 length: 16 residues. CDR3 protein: CASSKKNGRGIYGYTF. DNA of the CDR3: TGTGCCAGCAGCAAAAAGAACGGGAGGGGGATCTATGGCTACACCTTC.

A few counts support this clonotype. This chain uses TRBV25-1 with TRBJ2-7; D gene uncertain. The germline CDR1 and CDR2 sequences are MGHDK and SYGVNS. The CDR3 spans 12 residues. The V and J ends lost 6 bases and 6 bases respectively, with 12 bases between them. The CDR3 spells CASRDGTFEQYF. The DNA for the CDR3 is TGTGCCAGCAGGGACGGCACCTTCGAGCAGTACTTC.

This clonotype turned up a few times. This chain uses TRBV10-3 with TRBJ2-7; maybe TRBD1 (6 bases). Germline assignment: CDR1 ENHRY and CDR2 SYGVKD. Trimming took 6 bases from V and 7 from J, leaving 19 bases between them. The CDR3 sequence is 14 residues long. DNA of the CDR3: TGTGCCATCAGGGAATACCGGGACAACAATGAGCAGTACTTC. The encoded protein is CAIREYRDNNEQYF.

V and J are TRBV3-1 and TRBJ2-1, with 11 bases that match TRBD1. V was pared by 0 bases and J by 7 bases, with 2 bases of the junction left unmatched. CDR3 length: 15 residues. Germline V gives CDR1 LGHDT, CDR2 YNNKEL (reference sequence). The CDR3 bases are TGTGCCAGCAGCCAAGATGGGACAGGGGGGAATGAGCAGTTCTTC. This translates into CASSQDGTGGNEQFF.

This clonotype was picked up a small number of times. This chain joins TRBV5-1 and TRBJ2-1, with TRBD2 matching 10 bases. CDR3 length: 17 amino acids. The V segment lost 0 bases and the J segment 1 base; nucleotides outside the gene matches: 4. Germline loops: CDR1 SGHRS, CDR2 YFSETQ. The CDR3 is CASSLDWGLASYNEQFF. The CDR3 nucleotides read TGCGCCAGCAGCTTGGATTGGGGACTAGCGTCCTACAATGAGCAGTTCTTC.

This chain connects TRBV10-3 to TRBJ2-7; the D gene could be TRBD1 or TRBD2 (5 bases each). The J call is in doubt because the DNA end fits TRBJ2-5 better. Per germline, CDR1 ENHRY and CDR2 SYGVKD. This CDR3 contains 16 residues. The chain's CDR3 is CAISGGPAETRETQYF. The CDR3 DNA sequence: TGTGCCATCAGTGGGGGACCAGCGGAAACACGGGAGACCCAGTACTTC.

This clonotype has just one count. The CDR3 region has the DNA TGCGCCAGCAGCTTGGTTCCCACCGACGCAGATACGCAGTATTTT. Residues: CASSLVPTDADTQYF. V is TRBV5-1 and J is TRBJ2-3; no clear D gene. The ends were cut back, 0 bases at V and 4 bases at J, with 12 bases in the middle. This CDR3 spans 15 amino acids. From germline, CDR1 is SGHRS and CDR2 YFSETQ. The full variable domain, rest sourced from reference TRBV5-1 and TRBJ2-3, is KAGVTQTPRYLIKTRGQQVTLSCSPISGHRSVSWYQQTPGQGLQFLFEYFSETQRNKGNFPGRFSGRQFSNSRSEMNVSTLELGDSALYLCASSLVPTDADTQYFGPGTRLTVL.

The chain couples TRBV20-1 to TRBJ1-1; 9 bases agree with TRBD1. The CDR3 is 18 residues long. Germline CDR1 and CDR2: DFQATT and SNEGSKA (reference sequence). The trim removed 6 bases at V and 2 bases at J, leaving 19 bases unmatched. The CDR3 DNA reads TGCAGTGCCACCACCAGGGGGACAGGGCTCTTTTCTAACACTGAAGCTTTCTTT. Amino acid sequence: CSATTRGTGLFSNTEAFF.